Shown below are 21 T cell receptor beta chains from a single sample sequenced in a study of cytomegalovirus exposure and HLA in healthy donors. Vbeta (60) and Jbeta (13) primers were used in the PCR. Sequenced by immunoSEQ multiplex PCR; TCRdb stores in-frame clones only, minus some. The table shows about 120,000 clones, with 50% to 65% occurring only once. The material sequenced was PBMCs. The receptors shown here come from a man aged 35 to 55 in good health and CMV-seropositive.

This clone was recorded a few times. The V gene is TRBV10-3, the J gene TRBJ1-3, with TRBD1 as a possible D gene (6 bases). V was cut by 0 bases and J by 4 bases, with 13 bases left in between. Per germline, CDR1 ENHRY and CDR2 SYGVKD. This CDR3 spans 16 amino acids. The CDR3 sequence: CAISESRQAGGNTIYF. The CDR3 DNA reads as TGTGCCATCAGTGAGTCTCGACAGGCCGGCGGAAACACCATATATTTT.

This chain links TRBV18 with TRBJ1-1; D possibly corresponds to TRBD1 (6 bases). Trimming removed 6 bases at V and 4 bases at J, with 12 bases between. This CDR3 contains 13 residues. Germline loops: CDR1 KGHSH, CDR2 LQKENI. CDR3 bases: TGTGCCAGCTCCCTCACCAGGGGCACTGAAGCTTTCTTT. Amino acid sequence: CASSLTRGTEAFF.

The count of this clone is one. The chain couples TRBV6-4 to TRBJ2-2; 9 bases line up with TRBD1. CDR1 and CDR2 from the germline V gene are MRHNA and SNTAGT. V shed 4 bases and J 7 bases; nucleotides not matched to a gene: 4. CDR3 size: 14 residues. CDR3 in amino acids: CASSVGQGNGELFF. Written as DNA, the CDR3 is TGTGCCAGCAGTGTGGGACAGGGAAACGGGGAGCTGTTTTTT.

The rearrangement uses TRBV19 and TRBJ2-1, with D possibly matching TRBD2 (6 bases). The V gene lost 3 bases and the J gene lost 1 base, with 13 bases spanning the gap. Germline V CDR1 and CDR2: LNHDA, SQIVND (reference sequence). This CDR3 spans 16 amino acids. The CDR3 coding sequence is TGTGCCAGTAGTATGGGCGGGGCCGTATCCTACAATGAGCAGTTCTTC. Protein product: CASSMGGAVSYNEQFF.

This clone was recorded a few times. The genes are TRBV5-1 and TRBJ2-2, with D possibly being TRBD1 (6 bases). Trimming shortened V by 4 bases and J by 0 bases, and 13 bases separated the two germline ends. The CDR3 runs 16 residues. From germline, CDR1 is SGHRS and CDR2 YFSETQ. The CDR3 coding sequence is TGCGCCAGCAGCCTGGCCGGGACATCGAACACCGGGGAGCTGTTTTTT. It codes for CASSLAGTSNTGELFF.

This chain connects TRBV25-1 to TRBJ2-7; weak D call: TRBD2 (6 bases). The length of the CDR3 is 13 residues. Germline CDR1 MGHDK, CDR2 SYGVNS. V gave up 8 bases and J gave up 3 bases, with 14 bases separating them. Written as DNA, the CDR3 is TGTGCCAGCGGATCGGCGGGGCGCTACGAGCAGTACTTC. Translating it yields CASGSAGRYEQYF.

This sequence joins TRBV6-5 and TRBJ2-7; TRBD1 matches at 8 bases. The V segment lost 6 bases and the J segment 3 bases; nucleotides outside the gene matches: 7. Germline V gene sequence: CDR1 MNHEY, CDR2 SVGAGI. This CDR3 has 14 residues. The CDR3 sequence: CASSRDRTFYEQYF. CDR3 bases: TGTGCCAGCAGCCGGGACAGGACTTTCTACGAGCAGTACTTC.

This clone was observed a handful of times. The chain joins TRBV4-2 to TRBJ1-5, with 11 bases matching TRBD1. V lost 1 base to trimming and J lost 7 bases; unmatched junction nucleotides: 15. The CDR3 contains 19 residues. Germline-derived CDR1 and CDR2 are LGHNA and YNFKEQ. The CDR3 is CASSQVRTGGRGENQPQHF. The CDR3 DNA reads TGTGCCAGCAGCCAAGTGAGGACAGGGGGCCGGGGCGAGAACCAGCCCCAGCATTTT.

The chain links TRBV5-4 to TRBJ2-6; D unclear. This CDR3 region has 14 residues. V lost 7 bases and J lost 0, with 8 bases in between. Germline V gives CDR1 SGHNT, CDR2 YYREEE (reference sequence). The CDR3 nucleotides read TGTGCCAGCCTCGACAACTCTGGGGCCAACGTCCTGACTTTC. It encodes CASLDNSGANVLTF.

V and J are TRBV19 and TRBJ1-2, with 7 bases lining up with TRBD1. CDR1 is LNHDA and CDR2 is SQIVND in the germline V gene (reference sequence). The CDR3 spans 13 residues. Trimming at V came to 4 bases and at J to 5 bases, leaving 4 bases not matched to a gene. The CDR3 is CASSKDREYGYTF. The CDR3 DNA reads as TGTGCCAGTAGTAAAGACAGGGAATATGGCTACACCTTC.

The CDR3 nucleotides are TGTGCCAGCAGTTTCCAGGGATTAACGAACACTGAAGCTTTCTTT. Translated: CASSFQGLTNTEAFF. The chain is built from TRBV27 and TRBJ1-1; maybe TRBD1 (5 bases). Trimming removed 3 bases from V and 1 base from J, with 12 bases in between. Germline-derived CDR1 and CDR2 are MNHEY and SMNVEV (reference sequence). The CDR3 contains 15 residues.

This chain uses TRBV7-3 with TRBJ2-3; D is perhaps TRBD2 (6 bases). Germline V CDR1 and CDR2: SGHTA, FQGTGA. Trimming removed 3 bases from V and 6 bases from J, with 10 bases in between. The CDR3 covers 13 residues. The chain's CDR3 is CASSFSGADTQYF. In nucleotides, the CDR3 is TGTGCCAGCAGCTTTTCGGGAGCGGATACGCAGTATTTT.

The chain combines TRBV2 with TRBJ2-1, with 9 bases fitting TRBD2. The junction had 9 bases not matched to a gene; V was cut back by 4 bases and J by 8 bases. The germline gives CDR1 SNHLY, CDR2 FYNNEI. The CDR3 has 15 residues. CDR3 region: CASSGRGGGAYEQFF. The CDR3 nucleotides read TGTGCCAGCAGTGGGCGCGGGGGGGGAGCATATGAGCAGTTCTTC.

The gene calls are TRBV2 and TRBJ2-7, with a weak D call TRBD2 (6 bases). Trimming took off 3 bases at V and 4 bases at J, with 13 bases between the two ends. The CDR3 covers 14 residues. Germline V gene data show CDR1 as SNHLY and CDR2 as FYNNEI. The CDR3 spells CASSDGEVGYEQYF. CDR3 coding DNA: TGTGCCAGCAGTGATGGGGAGGTCGGGTACGAGCAGTACTTC. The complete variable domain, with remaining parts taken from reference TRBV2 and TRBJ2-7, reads EPEVTQTPSHQVTQMGQEVILRCVPISNHLYFYWYRQILGQKVEFLVSFYNNEISEKSEIFDDQFSVERPDGSNFTLKIRSTKLEDSAMYFCASSDGEVGYEQYFGPGTRLTVT.

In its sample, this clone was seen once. Here the CDR3 reads CASSASIGNQPQHF. CDR3 nucleotide sequence: TGTGCCAGCAGTGCGTCTATCGGCAATCAGCCCCAGCATTTT. This chain links TRBV6-5 with TRBJ1-5; no definite D call. CDR3 size: 14 residues. Trimming pared 5 bases from V and 2 bases from J, leaving 10 bases between. Germline V gives CDR1 MNHEY, CDR2 SVGAGI.

The CDR3 loop is CAISESPGREQYF. As DNA, the CDR3 is TGTGCCATCAGTGAGAGTCCAGGGCGCGAGCAGTACTTC. The genes are TRBV10-3 and TRBJ2-7, with TRBD1 as a possible D gene (5 bases). CDR1 ENHRY and CDR2 SYGVKD come from the germline V gene. The ends were cut back, 2 bases at V and 6 bases at J, with 11 bases in the middle. There are 13 residues in the CDR3.

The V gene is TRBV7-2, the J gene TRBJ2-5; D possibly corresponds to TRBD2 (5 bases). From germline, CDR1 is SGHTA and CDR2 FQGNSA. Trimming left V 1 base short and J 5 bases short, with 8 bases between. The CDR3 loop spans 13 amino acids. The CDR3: CASSLEGAETQYF. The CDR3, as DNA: TGTGCCAGCAGCTTAGAGGGAGCGGAGACCCAGTACTTC.

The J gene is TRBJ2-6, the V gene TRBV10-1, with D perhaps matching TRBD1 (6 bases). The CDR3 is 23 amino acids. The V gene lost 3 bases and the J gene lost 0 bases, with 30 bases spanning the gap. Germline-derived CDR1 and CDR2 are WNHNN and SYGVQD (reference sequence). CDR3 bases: TGCGCCAGCAGTGATGGTAAACAGGGACACCCCTCTATGGACTCCTCTGGGGCCAACGTCCTGACTTTC. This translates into CASSDGKQGHPSMDSSGANVLTF.

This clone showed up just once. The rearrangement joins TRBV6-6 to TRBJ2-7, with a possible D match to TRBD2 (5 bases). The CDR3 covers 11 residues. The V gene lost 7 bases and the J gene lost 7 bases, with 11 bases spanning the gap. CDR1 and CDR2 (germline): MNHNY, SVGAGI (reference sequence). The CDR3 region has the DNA TGTGCCAGCACCAAGGGAGCGGAGCAGTACTTC. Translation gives CASTKGAEQYF.

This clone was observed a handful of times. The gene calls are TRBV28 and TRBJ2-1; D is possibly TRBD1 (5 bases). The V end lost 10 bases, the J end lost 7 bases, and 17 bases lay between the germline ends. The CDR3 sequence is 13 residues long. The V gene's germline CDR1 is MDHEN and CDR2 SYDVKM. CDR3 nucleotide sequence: TGTGCCACCTACGTCAGGGCCAGTAATGAGCAGTTCTTC. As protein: CATYVRASNEQFF.

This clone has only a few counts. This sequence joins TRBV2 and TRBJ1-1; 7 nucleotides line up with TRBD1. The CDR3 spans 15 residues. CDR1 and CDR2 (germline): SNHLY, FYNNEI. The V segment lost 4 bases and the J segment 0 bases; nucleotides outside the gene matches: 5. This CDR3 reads CASSAQGTMNTEAFF. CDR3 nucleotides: TGTGCCAGCAGTGCACAGGGGACAATGAACACTGAAGCTTTCTTT.